Sequencing of this TCR beta chain was carried out in a study of T-cell reconstitution after alpha-beta-depleted transplantation in children. The V gene end was trimmed by 7 bases and the J gene end by 0 bases; junction bases not matched to a gene: 4. CDR3 length: 15 residues. Preparation of the TCRbeta library was carried out with unique molecular identifiers. TCRdb reprocessed the PCR reads with MiXCR, giving one entry per CDR3 protein. The data show approximately 420,000 distinct CDR3 sequences, 11% seen once. In its sample, this clonotype was seen many times. The sequences come from PBMCs from the stem cell graft donor, collected from the stem cell graft. V usage is TRBV12-3 or TRBV12-4 and J usage is TRBJ2-2, with 8 bases lining up with TRBD2. This clonotype was obtained from a human donor who donated a stem cell graft to a child with acute myeloid leukemia. CDR3 coding DNA: TGTGCCAGCAAACTTAGCGGGACGAACACCGGGGAGCTGTTTTTT. Residues: CASKLSGTNTGELFF.